This TCR beta chain was observed in a study of cytomegalovirus exposure and HLA in healthy donors. Study context: Researchers previously reported finding about 110 million unique TCR beta sequences from 150 million to 200 million T cells. Overall study results and limits: CMV serostatus stood as the only immune exposure information on hand.

The length of the CDR3 is 13 residues. Unmatched junction bases numbered 5, after V lost 5 bases and J lost 10 bases. Germline CDR1 reads KGHSH; CDR2 reads LQKENI. Points on this clone: Its antigen is not known.

Use of 60 Vbeta and 13 Jbeta primers characterized the PCR. Study processing details: Among the unique TCR beta chains that a later analysis counted, around 82 million in all, 10 million to 13 million were shared. The table came from immunoSEQ multiplex PCR; TCRdb's copy has only in-frame clones and leaves some out. V, J and clone size were drawn from that table, and D and trimming were deduced from the DNA. Of approximately 220,000 clones in the sample, more than 60% are singletons; the top ten hold 1.8%. The sequenced sample consisted of PBMCs. This clonotype was sampled from a woman aged 25 to 39 in good health and CMV-seronegative. The chain uses TRBV18 and TRBJ1-6, with TRBD1 matching over 7 bases. The CDR3 bases are TGTGCCAGCTCATGGGACAGAGTCTCACCCCTCCACTTT. Translation: CASSWDRVSPLHF. Full variable domain (rest looked up from reference TRBV18 and TRBJ1-6): NAGVMQNPRHLVRRRGQEARLRCSPMKGHSHVYWYRQLPEEGLKFMVYLQKENIIDESGMPKERFSAEFPKEGPSILRIQQVVRGDSAAYFCASSWDRVSPLHFGNGTRLTVT.